The source of this TCR beta chain is a study of PD-L1 blockade in urothelial cancer. At the level of the study: Samples came from 3 weeks, at the second dose, and 6 weeks into treatment. Reported median T cell count for blood samples was roughly 150,000.

Here immunoSEQ multiplex PCR was the method, and the copy in TCRdb shows in-frame clones only, minus some. Of 50,000 to 60,000 clones listed, more than 75% are singletons. Germline loops: CDR1 SGHNT, CDR2 YYREEE (reference sequence). CDR3 length equals 16 residues. Trimming shortened V by 0 bases and J by 2 bases, and 13 bases separated the two germline ends. The time point is: peripheral blood 6 weeks after treatment start. The rearrangement joins TRBV5-4 to TRBJ2-3; tentatively, D is TRBD1 (5 bases). Sequenced here: PBMCs, sampled around atezolizumab (anti-PD-L1) treatment. This sequence was found in a man in his 60s with urothelial cancer. CDR3 protein: CASSLAAARVTDTQYF. In DNA form, the CDR3 reads TGTGCCAGCAGCTTGGCGGCCGCCAGGGTCACAGATACGCAGTATTTT.